This T cell receptor (beta chain) was obtained from a study of CD8+ T cells in alopecia areata. On the study more broadly: Tofacitinib was taken orally by treated patients, and the dose was 5 to 10 mg twice daily. Whole-study findings and limits: Clonality in lesional scalp, especially alopecia totalis/universalis, exceeded that of normal scalp. Only one nonresponder was present, which leaves the link between baseline CD8+ expansion and response uncertain. Throughout tofacitinib, many expanded lesional clones continued to persist in scalp and blood.

Sequencing used cDNA as its template, made by extracting RNA and reverse transcribing it. Assay: immunoSEQ multiplex PCR; the TCRdb copy retains only in-frame clones and omits some. The data show a few hundred thousand clones, with 40% to 45% seen just once and 2% to 3% held by the top ten. The treatment denotes: oral pan-JAK inhibitor, 5-10 mg twice daily. This clone has just a few counts. What it recognizes is unknown. This specimen was CD4+ T cells sorted from blood, taken at roughly week 36, from a patient treated with tofacitinib. This receptor was taken from a human donor with alopecia areata.

CDR3 protein: CASSPRDRVATEAFF. CDR3 nucleotides: TGTGCCAGCAGCCCCCGGGACAGGGTGGCCACTGAAGCTTTCTTT. The chain employs TRBV7-8 and TRBJ1-1, with 9 positions matching TRBD1. The CDR3 loop spans 15 amino acids. With V trimmed by 5 bases and J by 4 bases, 8 bases remained unmatched. Germline CDR1 SGHVS, CDR2 FQNEAQ.